Listed here are 17 T cell receptor beta chains from one sample, sequenced in a study of beta chain features in type 1 diabetes. Study outcomes and limitations: TCRB CDR3s from Type 1 diabetes patients were moderately but significantly shorter in all four CD4+ subsets.

The investigators reverse transcribed all of the isolated RNA, so they sequenced expressed TCRB transcripts. Using immunoSEQ multiplex PCR, the repertoire was profiled, and TCRdb retains in-frame clones only, with some absent. The repertoire includes some 350,000 clones, less than 15% of them detected once, and roughly 0.015% sits in the top ten. Their recognized antigens are unknown. Sequenced: naive CD4+ T cells from blood. These receptors all come from a woman between 18 and 30 years old with type 1 diabetes.

The V gene is TRBV9, the J gene TRBJ2-1; the D gene is possibly TRBD2 (6 bases). V was pared by 1 base and J by 2 bases, with 13 bases between. The CDR3 has 16 residues. Germline lookup yields CDR1 SGDLS and CDR2 YYNGEE. CDR3 in DNA: TGTGCCAGCAGCGTATGGGGGGAGTTGCCCTACAATGAGCAGTTCTTC. Its protein product is CASSVWGELPYNEQFF.

The V and J genes are TRBV5-1 and TRBJ2-1; 7 bases agree with TRBD2. J lost 4 bases, V lost 5 bases, and 15 bases had no gene match. The CDR3 sequence is 17 residues long. CDR1 and CDR2 from the germline V gene are SGHRS and YFSETQ. CDR3 in DNA: TGCGCCAGCAGTCCGAGTTGGGCTAGCGGATTATACAATGAGCAGTTCTTC. It yields the protein CASSPSWASGLYNEQFF.

The V call is TRBV28, the J call TRBJ2-4, with D hard to call. Germline V CDR1 and CDR2: MDHEN, SYDVKM. V lost 5 bases to trimming and J lost 0 bases, with 11 bases between them. The CDR3 totals 15 residues. CDR3 sequence (DNA): TGTGCCAGCAGTCCCGCGTCGTTAGCCAAAAACATTCAGTACTTC. This encodes CASSPASLAKNIQYF.

This clone came up a few times. CDR3 amino acids: CASSQGGTSSYEQYF. In nucleotides, the CDR3 is TGTGCCAGCAGCCAAGGGGGGACTAGTAGTTACGAGCAGTACTTC. This chain joins TRBV4-2 and TRBJ2-7, with 8 positions matching TRBD2. Germline loops: CDR1 LGHNA, CDR2 YNFKEQ. J was trimmed by 4 bases and V by 1 base; bases with no gene match: 6. CDR3 size: 15 residues.

This clone was seen a few times. This CDR3 reads CASSIPQGLMKFF. The CDR3 region has the DNA TGTGCCAGTAGTATTCCCCAGGGGCTTATGAAGTTCTTC. The V call is TRBV19, the J call TRBJ2-1; tentative D call: TRBD1 (6 bases). The V gene lost 3 bases and the J gene lost 14 bases, with 17 bases spanning the gap. This CDR3 spans 13 amino acids. Per germline, CDR1 LNHDA and CDR2 SQIVND (reference sequence).

V and J are TRBV2 and TRBJ2-5; 9 bases agree with TRBD1. This CDR3 is built from 15 residues. Losses at the gene ends were 4 bases for V and 5 bases for J; bases not matched to a gene: 8. Germline V gene lookup returns CDR1 SNHLY and CDR2 FYNNEI. Here the CDR3 reads CASSAGTGIWETQYF. The DNA for the CDR3 is TGTGCCAGCAGTGCCGGGACAGGGATTTGGGAGACCCAGTACTTC.

This clone was counted only a few times. The chain combines TRBV28 with TRBJ1-2; TRBD1 matches 9 bases. V shed 6 bases, J shed 4 bases, and the junction held 3 bases outside the gene matches. Germline loops: CDR1 MDHEN, CDR2 SYDVKM. This CDR3 region has 13 residues. CDR3 bases: TGTGCCAGCAGCGTGGGACAGGGCTATGGCTACACCTTC. Residues: CASSVGQGYGYTF.

This clone has a handful of counts. V and J are TRBV7-2 and TRBJ2-1, with TRBD2 matching over 7 bases. V lost 2 bases to trimming and J lost 7 bases; unmatched junction nucleotides: 5. Germline CDR1 and CDR2: SGHTA and FQGNSA. This CDR3 contains 14 residues. The chain's CDR3 is CASSLRLAGNEQFF. Written as DNA, the CDR3 is TGTGCCAGCAGCTTAAGACTAGCCGGAAATGAGCAGTTCTTC.

This clone was picked up a small number of times. V is TRBV29-1 and J is TRBJ1-1, with 8 bases aligning to TRBD1. V was pared by 7 bases and J by 1 base, with 8 bases of the junction left unmatched. Germline lookup yields CDR1 SQVTM and CDR2 ANQGSEA. The CDR3 is 14 amino acids. This chain's CDR3 is CSASWTGRNTEAFF. The CDR3 nucleotides are TGCAGCGCATCATGGACAGGGAGGAACACTGAAGCTTTCTTT.

Only a few counts were recorded for this clone. The gene calls are TRBV28 and TRBJ2-3; D may be TRBD2 (6 bases). The CDR3 is 14 amino acids. Per germline, CDR1 MDHEN and CDR2 SYDVKM. Between the trimmed V and J ends, which lost 5 bases and 1 base, there was a span of 10 bases. CDR3 bases: TGTGCCAGCAGTAGCCCTAGCGGCACAGATACGCAGTATTTT. The encoded protein is CASSSPSGTDTQYF.

This clone was found a few times. The chain links TRBV7-9 to TRBJ2-3; D perhaps matches TRBD2 (5 bases). This CDR3 region has 16 residues. CDR1 is SEHNR, CDR2 FQNEAQ, per germline (reference sequence). V was pared by 3 bases and J by 1 base, with 14 bases between. The CDR3 DNA follows: TGTGCCAGCAGCTTGTCTCGTAGCGAGGGCACAGATACGCAGTATTTT. This sequence encodes CASSLSRSEGTDTQYF.

This clone was seen only a few times. The chain uses TRBV5-4 and TRBJ1-5; D not resolved. The CDR3 contains 13 residues. V was shortened by 0 bases and J by 4 bases, with 5 bases between the two germline ends. The V gene's germline CDR1 is SGHNT and CDR2 YYREEE (reference sequence). CDR3 DNA: TGTGCCAGCAGCTTGGACCTAAATCAGCCCCAGCATTTT. This encodes CASSLDLNQPQHF.

This clone was found a few times. The V call is TRBV25-1, the J call TRBJ1-2; tentative D call: TRBD1 (6 bases). Trimming pared 6 bases from V and 6 bases from J, leaving 17 bases between. The CDR3 contains 14 residues. CDR1 is MGHDK, CDR2 SYGVNS, per germline. The chain's CDR3 is CASSPHGTGNGYTF. The CDR3 bases are TGTGCCAGCAGCCCCCACGGAACAGGGAATGGCTACACCTTC.

This clone has more than one count but fewer than ten. The chain uses TRBV19 and TRBJ2-7; 7 positions agree with TRBD1. Unmatched junction bases numbered 7, after V lost 6 bases and J lost 2 bases. Per germline, CDR1 LNHDA and CDR2 SQIVND (reference sequence). The CDR3 loop spans 14 amino acids. This CDR3 reads CASSKTGTAYEQYV. In DNA form, the CDR3 reads TGTGCCAGTAGCAAAACCGGGACAGCCTACGAGCAGTACGTC.

The chain carries TRBV13 and TRBJ1-2; the D is unclear. Germline V gene sequence: CDR1 PRHDT, CDR2 FYEKMQ (reference sequence). The CDR3 is made up of 16 amino acids. Between the trimmed V and J ends, which lost 5 bases and 4 bases, there was a span of 20 bases. DNA of the CDR3: TGTGCCAGCAGCCCACTTACTGGAACCGGGAGCTATGGCTACACCTTC. Its protein product is CASSPLTGTGSYGYTF.

The chain joins TRBV2 to TRBJ2-7; TRBD1 matches 9 bases. CDR3 length equals 14 residues. CDR1 and CDR2 from the germline V gene are SNHLY and FYNNEI. With V trimmed by 11 bases and J by 7 bases, 15 bases remained unmatched. DNA for the CDR3: TGTGCCTCGAAAACCGGGACAGGGATATCAGAGCAGTACTTC. This encodes CASKTGTGISEQYF.

The V gene is TRBV5-4, the J gene TRBJ2-7; D perhaps matches TRBD1 (5 bases). Germline V CDR1 and CDR2: SGHNT, YYREEE (reference sequence). The V end lost 0 bases, the J end lost 5 bases, and 9 bases lay between the germline ends. The CDR3 is 13 residues long. The CDR3: CASSLDRGHEQYV. The DNA of the CDR3 is TGTGCCAGCAGCTTGGATAGGGGCCACGAGCAGTACGTC.